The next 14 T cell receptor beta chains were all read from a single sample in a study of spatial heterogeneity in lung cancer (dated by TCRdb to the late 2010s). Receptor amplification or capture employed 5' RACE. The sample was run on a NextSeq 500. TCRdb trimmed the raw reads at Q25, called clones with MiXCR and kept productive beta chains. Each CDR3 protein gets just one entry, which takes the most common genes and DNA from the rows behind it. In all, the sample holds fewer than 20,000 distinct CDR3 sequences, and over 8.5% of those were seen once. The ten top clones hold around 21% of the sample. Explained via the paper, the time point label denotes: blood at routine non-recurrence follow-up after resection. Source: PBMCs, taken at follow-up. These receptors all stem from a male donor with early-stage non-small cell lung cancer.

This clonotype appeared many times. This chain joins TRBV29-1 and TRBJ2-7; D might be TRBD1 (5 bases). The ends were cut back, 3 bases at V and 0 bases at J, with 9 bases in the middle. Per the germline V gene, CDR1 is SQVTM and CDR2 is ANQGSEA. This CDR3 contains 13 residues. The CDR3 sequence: CSVEDNFSYEQYF. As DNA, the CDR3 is TGCAGCGTTGAGGACAATTTCTCCTACGAGCAGTACTTC.

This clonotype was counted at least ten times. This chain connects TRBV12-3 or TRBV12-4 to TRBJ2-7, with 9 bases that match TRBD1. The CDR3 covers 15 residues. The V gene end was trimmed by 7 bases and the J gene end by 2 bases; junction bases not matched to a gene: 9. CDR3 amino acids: CASTFMGQGPYEQYF. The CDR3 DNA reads TGTGCCAGCACCTTTATGGGACAGGGTCCCTACGAGCAGTACTTC.

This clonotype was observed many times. The CDR3 nucleotides read TGTGCCAGCATTCGCCAGGGCTCAGGAAACACCATATATTTT. Translating it yields CASIRQGSGNTIYF. The chain combines TRBV12-3 or TRBV12-4 with TRBJ1-3; perhaps TRBD1 as D (5 bases). The V and J ends lost 7 bases and 4 bases respectively, with 14 bases between them. The CDR3 consists of 14 residues.

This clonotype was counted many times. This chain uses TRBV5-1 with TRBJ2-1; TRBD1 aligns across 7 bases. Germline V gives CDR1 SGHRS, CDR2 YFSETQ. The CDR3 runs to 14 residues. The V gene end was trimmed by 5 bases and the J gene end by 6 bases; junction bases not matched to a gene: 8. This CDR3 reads CASRTGTASNEQFF. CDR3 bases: TGCGCCAGCAGGACCGGGACAGCCTCCAATGAGCAGTTCTTC.

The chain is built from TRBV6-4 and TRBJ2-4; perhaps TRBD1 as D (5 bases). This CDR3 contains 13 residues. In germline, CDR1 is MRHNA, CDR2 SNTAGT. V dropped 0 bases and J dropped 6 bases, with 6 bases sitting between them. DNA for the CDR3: TGTGCCAGCAGTGACTCCAGGGTAAACATTCAGTACTTC. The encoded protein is CASSDSRVNIQYF.

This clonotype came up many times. The CDR3 DNA reads TGTGCCAGCAGCAAAGGGGAGCGCGGAAATCAGCCCCAGCATTTT. The encoded protein is CASSKGERGNQPQHF. The chain recombines TRBV21-1 with TRBJ1-5; the DNA was not used to check the table's D call, TRBD1. TRBV21-1 is a known pseudogene. CDR3 length equals 15 residues.

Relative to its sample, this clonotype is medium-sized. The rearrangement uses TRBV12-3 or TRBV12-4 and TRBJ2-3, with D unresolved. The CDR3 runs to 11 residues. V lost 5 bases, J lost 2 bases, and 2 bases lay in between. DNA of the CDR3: TGTGCCAGCAGTATCACAGATACGCAGTATTTT. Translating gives CASSITDTQYF.

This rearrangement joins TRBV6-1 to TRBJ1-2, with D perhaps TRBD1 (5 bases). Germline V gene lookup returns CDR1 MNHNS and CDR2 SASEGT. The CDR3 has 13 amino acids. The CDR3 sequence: CARMRGVVYGYTF. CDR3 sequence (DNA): TGTGCAAGGATGCGGGGGGTGGTCTATGGCTACACCTTC.

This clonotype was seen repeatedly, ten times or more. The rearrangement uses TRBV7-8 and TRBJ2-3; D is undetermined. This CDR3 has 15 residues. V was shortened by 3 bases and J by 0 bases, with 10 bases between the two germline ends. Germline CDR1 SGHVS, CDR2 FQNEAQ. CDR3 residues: CASSLRYYSTDTQYF. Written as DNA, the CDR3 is TGTGCCAGCAGCTTGAGGTACTATAGCACAGATACGCAGTATTTT.

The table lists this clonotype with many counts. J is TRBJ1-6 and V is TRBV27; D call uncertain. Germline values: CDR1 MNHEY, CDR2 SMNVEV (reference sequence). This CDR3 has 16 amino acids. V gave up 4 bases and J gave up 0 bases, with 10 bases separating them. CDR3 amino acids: CASSSSPLSYNSPLHF. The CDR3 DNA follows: TGTGCCAGCAGTTCTAGCCCACTCTCCTATAATTCACCCCTCCACTTT.

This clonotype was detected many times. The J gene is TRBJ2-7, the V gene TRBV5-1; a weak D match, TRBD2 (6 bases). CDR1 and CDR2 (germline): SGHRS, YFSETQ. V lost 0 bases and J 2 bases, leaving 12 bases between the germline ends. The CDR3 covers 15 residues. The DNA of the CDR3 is TGCGCCAGCAGCTTGGGGGACTTAGTCACCTACGAGCAGTACTTC. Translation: CASSLGDLVTYEQYF.

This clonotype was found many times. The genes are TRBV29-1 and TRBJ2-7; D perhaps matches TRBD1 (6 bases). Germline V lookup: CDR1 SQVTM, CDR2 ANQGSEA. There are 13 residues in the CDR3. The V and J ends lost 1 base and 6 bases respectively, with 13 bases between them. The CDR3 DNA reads TGCAGCGTTGAAGGGGCAGGGGTGGGCGAGCAGTACTTC. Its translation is CSVEGAGVGEQYF.

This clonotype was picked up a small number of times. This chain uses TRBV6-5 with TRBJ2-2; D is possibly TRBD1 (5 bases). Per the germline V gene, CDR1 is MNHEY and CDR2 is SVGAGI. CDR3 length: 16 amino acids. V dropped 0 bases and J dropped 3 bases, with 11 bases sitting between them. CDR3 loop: CASSYSGRVDTGELFF. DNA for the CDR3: TGTGCCAGCAGTTACTCGGGCAGGGTGGACACCGGGGAGCTGTTTTTT.

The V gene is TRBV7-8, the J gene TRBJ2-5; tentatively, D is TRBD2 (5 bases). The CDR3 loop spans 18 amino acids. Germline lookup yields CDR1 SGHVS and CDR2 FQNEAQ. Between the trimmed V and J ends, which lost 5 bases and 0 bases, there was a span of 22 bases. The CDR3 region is CASSPDPEAGDYQETQYF. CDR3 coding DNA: TGTGCCAGCAGCCCCGACCCGGAGGCGGGTGACTACCAAGAGACCCAGTACTTC.